Below are 24 T cell receptor beta chains sequenced from a single sample in a study of neoadjuvant nivolumab and ipilimumab in lung cancer. Assay: immunoSEQ multiplex PCR; the TCRdb copy retains only in-frame clones and omits some. This table holds about 25,000 clones, roughly four fifths found once. The sample here was tumor tissue, taken after neoadjuvant nivolumab, alone or with ipilimumab, at or shortly before surgery. These receptors were taken from an adult with non-small cell lung cancer.

The chain carries TRBV19 and TRBJ2-2; 8 bases match TRBD1. V shed 3 bases and J 7 bases; nucleotides not matched to a gene: 7. The CDR3 loop spans 15 amino acids. CDR1 is LNHDA and CDR2 is SQIVND in the germline V gene (reference sequence). The CDR3 sequence is CASSIQGAPIGELFF. The CDR3 coding sequence is TGTGCCAGTAGTATTCAGGGGGCGCCCATCGGGGAGCTGTTTTTT. Variable domain in full (rest from reference TRBV19 and TRBJ2-2): DGGITQSPKYLFRKEGQNVTLSCEQNLNHDAMYWYRQDPGQGLRLIYYSQIVNDFQKGDIAEGYSVSREKKESFPLTVTSAQKNPTAFYLCASSIQGAPIGELFFGEGSRLTVL.

This rearrangement joins TRBV2 to TRBJ2-5, with D possibly being TRBD2 (5 bases). Germline lookup yields CDR1 SNHLY and CDR2 FYNNEI. This CDR3 region has 15 residues. V lost 7 bases and J lost 2, with 17 bases in between. The chain's CDR3 is CASIRLPERQETQYF. CDR3 DNA sequence: TGTGCCAGCATAAGACTCCCCGAGCGGCAAGAGACCCAGTACTTC.

The rearrangement uses TRBV2 and TRBJ2-7, with 10 bases matching TRBD1. The trim removed 7 bases at V and 6 bases at J, leaving 6 bases unmatched. This CDR3 spans 13 amino acids. CDR1 is SNHLY, CDR2 FYNNEI, per germline. The CDR3 DNA reads TGTGCCAGCAAAGTGACAGGGGGCAGCGAGCAGTACTTC. Translation gives CASKVTGGSEQYF.

This clone has more than one count but fewer than ten. The gene calls are TRBV5-1 and TRBJ2-2, with D hard to call. In germline, CDR1 is SGHRS, CDR2 YFSETQ. The CDR3 sequence is 16 residues long. Trimming took 1 base from V and 2 from J, leaving 12 bases between them. The CDR3 protein is CASSLFPEINTGELFF. The CDR3, as DNA: TGCGCCAGCAGCTTGTTTCCGGAGATAAACACCGGGGAGCTGTTTTTT.

The V and J genes are TRBV5-1 and TRBJ2-7; D gene unclear. Trimming cost V 5 bases and J 5 bases, with 20 bases left between them. The length of the CDR3 is 15 residues. Germline V gene sequence: CDR1 SGHRS, CDR2 YFSETQ. CDR3 loop: CASRRNSPQTDEQYF. Written as DNA, the CDR3 is TGCGCCAGCAGACGAAACAGTCCCCAAACGGACGAGCAGTACTTC. Full variable domain (remainder filled in from reference TRBV5-1 and TRBJ2-7): KAGVTQTPRYLIKTRGQQVTLSCSPISGHRSVSWYQQTPGQGLQFLFEYFSETQRNKGNFPGRFSGRQFSNSRSEMNVSTLELGDSALYLCASRRNSPQTDEQYFGPGTRLTVT.

Written as DNA, the CDR3 is TGTGCCTGGAAGCTAGCGGGAGGCCACGAGCAGTACTTC. It encodes CAWKLAGGHEQYF. The V call is TRBV30, the J call TRBJ2-7, with 11 nucleotides matching TRBD2. Trimming cost V 4 bases and J 5 bases; bases outside gene matches: 4. From germline, CDR1 is GTSNPN and CDR2 SVGIG (reference sequence). This CDR3 contains 13 residues.

The genes are TRBV11-3 and TRBJ2-2; D possibly corresponds to TRBD2 (7 bases). V lost 5 bases, J lost 0 bases, and 16 bases lay in between. The V gene's germline CDR1 is SGHNT and CDR2 YENEEA. This CDR3 is built from 17 residues. Here the CDR3 reads CASSLRGGLANTGELFF. CDR3 in DNA: TGTGCCAGCAGCCTTAGGGGGGGGCTAGCGAACACCGGGGAGCTGTTTTTT.

This clone was seen a single time. The chain carries TRBV6-5 and TRBJ1-5, with D maybe TRBD1 (5 bases). Germline values: CDR1 MNHEY, CDR2 SVGAGI. Trimming shortened V by 6 bases and J by 4 bases, and 13 bases separated the two germline ends. The CDR3 runs 14 residues. The CDR3 DNA is TGTGCCAGCAGCCGGGACGGAAGGAATCAGCCCCAGCATTTT. Its protein product is CASSRDGRNQPQHF.

The chain links TRBV5-1 to TRBJ1-1; possible D gene TRBD1, 5 bases. Germline values: CDR1 SGHRS, CDR2 YFSETQ. CDR3 length: 13 residues. V lost 5 bases and J lost 1, with 9 bases in between. The CDR3 reads CASRVGQNTEAFF. CDR3 bases: TGCGCCAGCAGAGTCGGACAGAACACTGAAGCTTTCTTT.

The chain links TRBV30 to TRBJ2-7; tentatively, D is TRBD1 (6 bases). The germline gives CDR1 GTSNPN, CDR2 SVGIG (reference sequence). The CDR3 is 15 amino acids. The V gene lost 1 base and the J gene lost 6 bases, with 19 bases spanning the gap. The CDR3 DNA reads as TGTGCCTGGAGTGACACCGGGACAACCCAGACCGAGCAGTACTTC. Encoded protein: CAWSDTGTTQTEQYF. Drawing the rest from reference TRBV30 and TRBJ2-7, the complete variable domain is SQTIHQWPATLVQPVGSPLSLECTVEGTSNPNLYWYRQAAGRGLQLLFYSVGIGQISSEVPQNLSASRPQDRQFILSSKKLLLSDSGFYLCAWSDTGTTQTEQYFGPGTRLTVT.

The rearrangement uses TRBV7-6 and TRBJ2-1; tentative D call: TRBD1 (6 bases). The CDR3 runs 15 residues. Trimming pared 3 bases from V and 4 bases from J, leaving 13 bases between. Germline V CDR1 and CDR2: SGHVS, FNYEAQ. The CDR3 loop is CASSLTGTTYNEQFF. In DNA form, the CDR3 reads TGTGCCAGCAGCTTGACCGGGACAACATACAATGAGCAGTTCTTC.

This rearrangement joins TRBV6-1 to TRBJ2-2, with 12 bases fitting TRBD2. CDR3 length: 17 amino acids. Germline V gene sequence: CDR1 MNHNS, CDR2 SASEGT. J was trimmed by 0 bases and V by 4 bases; bases with no gene match: 3. CDR3 sequence (DNA): TGTGCCAGCAGTGGACTAGCGGGAGCTCCGAACACCGGGGAGCTGTTTTTT. Residues: CASSGLAGAPNTGELFF.

This sequence joins TRBV5-1 and TRBJ2-6; TRBD1 matches at 12 bases. The CDR3 contains 18 residues. V shed 0 bases, J shed 4 bases, and the junction held 5 bases outside the gene matches. Germline V lookup: CDR1 SGHRS, CDR2 YFSETQ. CDR3 nucleotide sequence: TGCGCCAGCAGCTTGGCCGGGACAGGGGGCGCAGGGGCCAACGTCCTGACTTTC. It yields the protein CASSLAGTGGAGANVLTF.

The rearrangement joins TRBV6-5 to TRBJ2-7, with 10 bases fitting TRBD1. The CDR3 covers 14 residues. Germline lookup yields CDR1 MNHEY and CDR2 SVGAGI. Trimming took 6 bases from V and 5 from J; bases not matched to a gene: 7. The CDR3 here is CASSPRTGGDEQYF. For the CDR3, the DNA is TGTGCCAGCAGCCCCCGGACAGGGGGGGACGAGCAGTACTTC.

The chain has TRBV2 and TRBJ1-2; the D is unclear. The V gene lost 1 base and the J gene lost 8 bases, with 8 bases spanning the gap. Germline values: CDR1 SNHLY, CDR2 FYNNEI. There are 12 residues in the CDR3. The CDR3 DNA sequence: TGTGCCAGCAGTGAAGGCGGGGTCGGCTACACCTTC. Translation gives CASSEGGVGYTF.

This chain uses TRBV7-9 with TRBJ1-2, with 11 bases identical to TRBD1. Trimming took 5 bases from V and 3 from J; bases not matched to a gene: 8. Germline V gene data show CDR1 as SEHNR and CDR2 as FQNEAQ (reference sequence). This CDR3 is built from 16 residues. The CDR3 DNA reads TGTGCCAGCAGCAGGGCCGGGGGACAGGGGGACTATGGCTACACCTTC. It codes for CASSRAGGQGDYGYTF.

The genes are TRBV5-8 and TRBJ1-2; 7 bases are shared with TRBD1. Germline lookup yields CDR1 SGHTS and CDR2 YDEGEE. After removal of 4 bases from V and 8 bases from J, the junction contained 8 bases not matched to a gene. CDR3 size: 13 residues. The CDR3 DNA sequence: TGTGCCAGCAGCACCCGGGACAGAGGAGGCTACACCTTC. The encoded protein is CASSTRDRGGYTF. The full variable domain, completed using reference TRBV5-8 and TRBJ1-2, is EAGVTQSPTHLIKTRGQQATLRCSPISGHTSVYWYQQALGLGLQFLLWYDEGEERNRGNFPPRFSGRQFPNYSSELNVNALELEDSALYLCASSTRDRGGYTFGSGTRLTVV.

This clone has only a few counts. V is TRBV14 and J is TRBJ2-3, with D hard to call. The V and J ends lost 0 bases and 5 bases respectively, with 6 bases between them. CDR1 is SGHDN, CDR2 FVKESK, per germline. The CDR3 sequence is 13 residues long. CDR3 in DNA: TGTGCCAGCAGCCAAGAACTACAAGATACGCAGTATTTT. It codes for CASSQELQDTQYF. Together with reference TRBV14 and TRBJ2-3, the CDR3 gives the full variable domain: EAGVTQFPSHSVIEKGQTVTLRCDPISGHDNLYWYRRVMGKEIKFLLHFVKESKQDESGMPNNRFLAERTGGTYSTLKVQPAELEDSGVYFCASSQELQDTQYFGPGTRLTVL.

This clone was recorded once. The rearrangement uses TRBV7-9 and TRBJ2-7, with D perhaps given as TRBD1 or TRBD2 (6 bases each). Per germline, CDR1 SEHNR and CDR2 FQNEAQ (reference sequence). Deletions cut 5 bases from V and 7 bases from J, with 18 bases between. The CDR3 has 14 residues. CDR3: CASSATRGAGEQYF. The CDR3 coding sequence is TGTGCCAGCAGCGCGACTAGGGGGGCTGGGGAGCAGTACTTC.

The chain uses TRBV11-2 and TRBJ1-4, with D possibly TRBD1 on 6 matching bases. Germline values: CDR1 SGHAT, CDR2 FQNNGV. The CDR3 consists of 13 residues. Trimming pared 3 bases from V and 8 bases from J, leaving 10 bases between. The DNA of the CDR3 is TGTGCCAGCAGCTTGGGGGGCAGAGAAAAACTGTTTTTT. Residues: CASSLGGREKLFF.

The chain links TRBV6-6 to TRBJ2-1, with 7 bases fitting TRBD1. The CDR3 runs 14 residues. The V gene's germline CDR1 is MNHNY and CDR2 SVGAGI (reference sequence). Losses at the gene ends were 0 bases for V and 10 bases for J; bases not matched to a gene: 6. CDR3 bases: TGTGCCAGCAGTTACTCAGGGGGCACGCGGGAGCAGTTCTTC. The encoded protein is CASSYSGGTREQFF.

The V gene is TRBV30, the J gene TRBJ2-1; tentative D call: TRBD1 (6 bases). CDR1 and CDR2 from the germline V gene are GTSNPN and SVGIG (reference sequence). Trimming took off 1 base at V and 7 bases at J, with 14 bases between the two ends. The CDR3 runs 14 residues. CDR3 amino acids: CAWSDWGRRNEQFF. CDR3 DNA sequence: TGTGCCTGGAGTGACTGGGGGCGCAGGAATGAGCAGTTCTTC.

The chain carries TRBV7-9 and TRBJ1-5; no clear D. CDR1 SEHNR and CDR2 FQNEAQ come from the germline V gene (reference sequence). V dropped 6 bases and J dropped 0 bases, with 6 bases sitting between them. This CDR3 region has 13 residues. This chain's CDR3 is CASSLDSNQPQHF. CDR3 bases: TGTGCCAGCAGTCTCGATAGCAATCAGCCCCAGCATTTT.

The chain recombines TRBV6-1 with TRBJ2-5, with no clear D. The ends were cut back, 4 bases at V and 5 bases at J, with 11 bases in the middle. The CDR3 totals 13 residues. CDR1 is MNHNS and CDR2 is SASEGT in the germline V gene. In DNA, the CDR3 is TGTGCCAGCAGTGCAAGAACGTGGGAGACCCAGTACTTC. Translation gives CASSARTWETQYF.